The text below deals with one T cell receptor (beta chain). These data come from a study of CD8 T cells in Susac syndrome. CDR1 MNHNS and CDR2 SASEGT come from the germline V gene. Trimming stripped 7 bases from V and 4 bases from J, with 14 bases between. CDR3 length: 15 residues. While CD8+ and CD4+ T cells were isolated negatively, TEMRA cells were enriched by FACS. RNA was extracted with the RNeasy kit, and a quantity of roughly 0.45 to 1 ug was reverse transcribed using random hexamers. TCRdb re-called the immunoSEQ multiplex PCR reads through MiXCR, storing one row per CDR3 protein. This repertoire shows hundreds of thousands of distinct CDR3 sequences, around 89% found once; its top ten account for around 0.2%.

J is TRBJ1-6 and V is TRBV6-1; possibly TRBD1 for D (5 bases). The TCR comes from a human donor with multiple sclerosis. The specimen was CD8+ T cells from PBMCs. The CDR3 spells CASMGGTDYNSPLHF. CDR3 DNA sequence: TGTGCCAGCATGGGGGGGACGGATTATAATTCACCCCTCCACTTT.